These T cell receptor beta chains were read from a single sample in a study of CD8+ T cells in alopecia areata. TCRdb's table, derived via immunoSEQ multiplex PCR, lists solely in-frame clones and lacks some. The sample lists about 98,000 clones; about 45% were seen once. The sample consisted of CD4+ T cells sorted from blood. The receptors stem from a human donor with alopecia areata. The CDR3 runs from the conserved cysteine through the conserved F or W.

len,j_gene,v_gene,CDR3aa
16,TRBJ2-2,TRBV5-1,CASSSLETGRSGELFF
15,TRBJ1-4,TRBV5-1,CASSFSGNSNEKLFF
13,TRBJ2-7,TRBV14,CASSQDLSSEQYF
13,TRBJ1-2,TRBV29-1,CSALLLLGGGYTF
13,TRBJ1-6,TRBV29-1,CSVDRTGSSPLHF
12,TRBJ2-7,TRBV28,CATRDRVNEQYF
14,TRBJ2-3,TRBV29-1,CSVDASGSTDTQYF
14,TRBJ2-3,TRBV11-2,CASSPHARADTQYF
14,TRBJ1-1,TRBV30,CAWSYTRTYIEAFF
12,TRBJ2-7,TRBV29-1,CSVAGPSYEQYF
12,TRBJ1-5,TRBV30,CAWSPSGQPQHF
12,TRBJ1-1,TRBV29-1,CSAGGMNTEAFF
13,TRBJ2-1,TRBV2,CASRQQAPSEQFF
17,TRBJ2-5,TRBV29-1,CSVEGPLRGGTQETQYF
16,TRBJ2-7,TRBV7-3,CASSPGSRVLSSEQYF
14,TRBJ2-5,TRBV6-1,CASSQGQSQETQYF
17,TRBJ2-4,TRBV9,CASSVGLLGSEKNIQYF
15,TRBJ2-6,TRBV5-4,CASSATGPGANVLTF
11,TRBJ1-2,TRBV28,CASTANYGYTF
18,TRBJ2-1,TRBV4-2,CASSQDGAPGTAATFLFF
15,TRBJ2-2,TRBV6-5,CASSRQGRNTGELFF
14,TRBJ2-2,TRBV27,CATAPGTRGGELFF
15,TRBJ2-7,TRBV28,CASSYVSGGVYEQYF
14,TRBJ1-2,TRBV6-5,CASSYGTADYGYTF
15,TRBJ1-1,TRBV29-1,CSVRGPGTVNTEAFF
13,TRBJ2-5,TRBV2,CASSGFQGETQYF
13,TRBJ2-5,TRBV7-2,CASSSGQHWAQYF
14,TRBJ2-1,TRBV18,CASSPHPDPNEQFF
13,TRBJ2-7,TRBV6-6,CASSWEGPRLTYF
14,TRBJ2-5,TRBV29-1,CSVALLAGQETQYF
14,TRBJ2-5,TRBV29-1,CSVEGGPLRETQYF
15,TRBJ1-5,TRBV4-1,CASSQDGYSNQPQHF
14,TRBJ1-1,TRBV30,CAWSASTVNTEAFF
12,TRBJ1-3,TRBV28,CASTLSGNTIYF
13,TRBJ1-1,TRBV6-5,CASSRDVNTEAFF